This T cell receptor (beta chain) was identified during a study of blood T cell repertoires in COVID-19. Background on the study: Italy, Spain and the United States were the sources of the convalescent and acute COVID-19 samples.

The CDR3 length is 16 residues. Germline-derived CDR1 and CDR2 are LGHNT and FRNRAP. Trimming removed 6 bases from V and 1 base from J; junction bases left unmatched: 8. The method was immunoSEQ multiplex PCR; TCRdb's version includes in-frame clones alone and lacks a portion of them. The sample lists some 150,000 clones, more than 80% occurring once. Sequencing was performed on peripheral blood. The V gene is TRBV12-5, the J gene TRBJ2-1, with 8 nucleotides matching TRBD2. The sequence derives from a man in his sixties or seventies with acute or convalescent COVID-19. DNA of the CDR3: TGTGCTAGTGGCCCTCCAAGCGGGGGATCCTACAATGAGCAGTTCTTC. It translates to CASGPPSGGSYNEQFF.